The T cell receptor beta chain described here comes from a study of spatial heterogeneity in lung cancer (dated by TCRdb to the late 2010s). In terms of the full investigation: More beta-chain than alpha-chain transcripts were consistently detected, likely reflecting higher beta-chain transcript abundance. Nonsynonymous mutation counts, determined by whole-exome sequencing of tumor tissue, were related to features of the TCR repertoire. A strong correlation was found between TCR transcript counts in tumor regions and a T cell transcriptional module score from matched bulk RNA-seq. In non-small cell lung cancer, the study quantitatively compared TCR alpha and beta repertoires across several tumor regions, matched nontumor lung, and blood. Both alpha and beta chains were TCR-sequenced in samples taken at surgery, namely 220 tumor regions, approximately 63 matched nontumor lung samples and approximately 51 PBMC samples. In the raw uncorrected reads, each unique combination of TCR and UMI appeared on average more than ten times.

This clonotype is regarded as medium-sized (0.01 to 0.1%). Its antigen remains unidentified. No base qualities exist here, and no much larger clone lies one base off it. Being off target in a library aimed at alpha chains, this beta chain has a size of little meaning. What the work shows at the level of the full study, not this receptor alone: Confirming at a functional level the hypothesis that regional TCRs recognize regional mutations was considered to require additional single-cell paired TCR alpha and beta sequencing. Counts of ubiquitous and regional expanded TCRs were found to correlate with counts of ubiquitous and regional nonsynonymous mutations, respectively. TCR-seq coverage of tumor T cells was estimated to be only roughly 7% for alpha chains and 13% to 15% for beta chains. The tumor nonsynonymous mutation count correlated with the number of expanded alpha and beta TCRs within the tumor.

The library relied on 5' RACE. Instrument on record: NextSeq 500. The TCR library protocol attached a unique molecular identifier to each TCR cDNA molecule to allow correction of PCR and sequencing errors. For the original study's pipeline: TCR identification, UMI-based error correction and CDR3 extraction were performed with Decombinator tools. Expanded TCRs were defined as those above a frequency of 2 per 1,000, corresponding to the top 1% of the tumor frequency distribution. Expanded tumor TCRs were classed as regional if statistically deemed absent (corrected P<0.05) from at least one tumor region, otherwise ubiquitous. Each repertoire was subsampled 100 times to 5,000 TCRs, after which Renyi diversity was computed with the R vegan package. To build CDR3 similarity networks, amino acid triplet string-kernel similarity was used, and CDR3s were connected when their pairwise similarity was above 0.82. TCRdb's own reprocessing of the public reads used fastp at Q25 and MiXCR and kept productive beta chains. Entries are consolidated by CDR3 protein sequence, retaining the most common genes and DNA. These V and J calls rely on TCRdb rather than the paper's analysis. Across this sample there are 5,900 or so distinct CDR3 sequences, with roughly 7.1% seen only once. Under 30% of the sample is in the top ten clones.

The cysteine opens and the phenylalanine closes a CDR3 of 13 amino acids. Only the CDR3 region is kept as DNA, spanning 39 bases read in frame from base 1. Cut back by 2 bases and 4 bases, the V and J ends lie 8 bases apart. The germline V gene sets CDR1 to MNHNS and CDR2 to SASEGT. The sample's time point label, decoded: sample taken at primary tumor resection. The donors were more than 60 patients from the lung TRACERx cohort who had early-stage, untreated non-small cell lung cancer. Whole RNA extracted from tumor and nontumor lung tissue, or from cryopreserved PBMC samples, was used for TCR sequencing without cell sorting. A patient was chosen for TCR sequencing only when enough RNA was available from at least two tumor regions. Before selection, tumor and adjacent nontumor lung specimens were reviewed by a lung pathologist.

This specimen was lung tumor tissue, taken at surgery. This clonotype was sampled from a female donor with early-stage non-small cell lung cancer. The chain was built from TRBV6-1 and TRBJ1-2; a tentative D match to TRBD1 spans 5 bases. The bases read TGTGCCAGCAGTGAAAGGGGAGGCTATGGCTACACCTTC. Its translation is CASSERGGYGYTF.